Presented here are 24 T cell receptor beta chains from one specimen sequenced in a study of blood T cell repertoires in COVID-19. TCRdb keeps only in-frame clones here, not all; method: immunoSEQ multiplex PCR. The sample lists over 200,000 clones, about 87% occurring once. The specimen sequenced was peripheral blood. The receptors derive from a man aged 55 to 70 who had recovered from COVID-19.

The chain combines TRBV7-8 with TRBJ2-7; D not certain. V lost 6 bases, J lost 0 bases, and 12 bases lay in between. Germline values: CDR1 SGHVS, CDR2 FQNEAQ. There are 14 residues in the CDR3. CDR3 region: CASRSREASYEQYF. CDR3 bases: TGTGCCAGCAGGTCCCGCGAGGCCTCCTACGAGCAGTACTTC.

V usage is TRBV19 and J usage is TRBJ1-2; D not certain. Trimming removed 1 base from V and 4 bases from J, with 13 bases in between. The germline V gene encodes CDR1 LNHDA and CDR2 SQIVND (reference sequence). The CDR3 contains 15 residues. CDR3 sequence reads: CASSIVVLDTYGYTF. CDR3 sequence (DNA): TGTGCCAGTAGTATAGTTGTCCTCGACACCTATGGCTACACCTTC.

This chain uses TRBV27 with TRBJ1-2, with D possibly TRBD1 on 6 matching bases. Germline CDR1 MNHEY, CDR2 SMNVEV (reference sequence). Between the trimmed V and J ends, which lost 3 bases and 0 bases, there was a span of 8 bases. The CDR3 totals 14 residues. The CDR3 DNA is TGTGCCAGCAGTTTGGACAGTGCTAACTATGGCTACACCTTC. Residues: CASSLDSANYGYTF.

The chain's CDR3 is CASSPDRTYGYTF. The CDR3 DNA follows: TGTGCCAGCAGCCCGGACAGGACCTATGGCTACACCTTC. This rearrangement joins TRBV6-2 or TRBV6-3 to TRBJ1-2; 7 positions agree with TRBD1. The V segment lost 6 bases and the J segment 4 bases; nucleotides outside the gene matches: 5. CDR1 MNHEY and CDR2 SVGEGT come from the germline V gene. The CDR3 has 13 amino acids.

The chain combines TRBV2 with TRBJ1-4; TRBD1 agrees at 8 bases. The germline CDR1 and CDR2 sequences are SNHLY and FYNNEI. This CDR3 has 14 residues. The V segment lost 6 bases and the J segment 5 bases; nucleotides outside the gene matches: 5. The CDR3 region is CASSSGQANEKLFF. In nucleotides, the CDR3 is TGTGCCAGCAGCTCGGGACAGGCGAATGAAAAACTGTTTTTT.

CDR3 DNA: TGTGCCAGCAGTTACTCGCCTATGGGGGGGTACGAGCAGTTCTTC. The encoded protein is CASSYSPMGGYEQFF. The genes are TRBV6-5 and TRBJ2-1, with 7 bases matching TRBD2. Germline CDR1 and CDR2: MNHEY and SVGAGI. The length of the CDR3 is 15 residues. The junction had 9 bases not matched to a gene; V was cut back by 0 bases and J by 10 bases.

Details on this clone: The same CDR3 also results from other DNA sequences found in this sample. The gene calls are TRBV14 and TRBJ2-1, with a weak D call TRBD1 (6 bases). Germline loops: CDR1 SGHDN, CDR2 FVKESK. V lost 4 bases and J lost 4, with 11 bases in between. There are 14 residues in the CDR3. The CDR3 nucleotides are TGTGCCAGCAGCCTGACGGACAGTTACAATGAGCAGTTCTTC. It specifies CASSLTDSYNEQFF. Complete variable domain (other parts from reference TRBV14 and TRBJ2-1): EAGVTQFPSHSVIEKGQTVTLRCDPISGHDNLYWYRRVMGKEIKFLLHFVKESKQDESGMPNNRFLAERTGGTYSTLKVQPAELEDSGVYFCASSLTDSYNEQFFGPGTRLTVL.

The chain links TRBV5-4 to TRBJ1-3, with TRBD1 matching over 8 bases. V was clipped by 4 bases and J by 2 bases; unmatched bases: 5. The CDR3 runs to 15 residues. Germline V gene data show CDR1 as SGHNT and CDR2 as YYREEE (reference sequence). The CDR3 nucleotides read TGTGCCAGCAGCCCCGAGGACAGGGCTGGAAACACCATATATTTT. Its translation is CASSPEDRAGNTIYF. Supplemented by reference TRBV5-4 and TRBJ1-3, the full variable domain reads ETGVTQSPTHLIKTRGQQVTLRCSSQSGHNTVSWYQQALGQGPQFIFQYYREEENGRGNFPPRFSGLQFPNYSSELNVNALELDDSALYLCASSPEDRAGNTIYFGEGSWLTVV.

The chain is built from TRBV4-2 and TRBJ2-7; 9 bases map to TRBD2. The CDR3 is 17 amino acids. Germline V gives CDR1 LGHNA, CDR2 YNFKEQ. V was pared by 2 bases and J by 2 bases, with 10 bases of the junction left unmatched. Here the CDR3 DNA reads TGTGCCAGCAGCCAAACGGGCGGGGGGGGCCCGGCCTACGAGCAGTACTTC. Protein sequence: CASSQTGGGGPAYEQYF.

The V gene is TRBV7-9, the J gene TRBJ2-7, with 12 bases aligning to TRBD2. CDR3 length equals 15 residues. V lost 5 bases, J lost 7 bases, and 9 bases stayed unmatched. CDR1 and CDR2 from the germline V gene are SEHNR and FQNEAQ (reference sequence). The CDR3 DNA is TGTGCCAGCAGCCCTCGGACTAGCGGGGTGAGGGAGCAGTACTTC. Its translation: CASSPRTSGVREQYF.

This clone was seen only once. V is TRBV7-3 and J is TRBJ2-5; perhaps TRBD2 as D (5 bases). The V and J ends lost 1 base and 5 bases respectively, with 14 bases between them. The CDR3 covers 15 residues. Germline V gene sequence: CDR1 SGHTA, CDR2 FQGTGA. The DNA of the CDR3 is TGTGCCAGCAGCTTAATAGCTAGCTTCTCGGAGACCCAGTACTTC. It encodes CASSLIASFSETQYF. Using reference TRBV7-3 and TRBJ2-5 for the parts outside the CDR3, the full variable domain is GAGVSQTPSNKVTEKGKYVELRCDPISGHTALYWYRQSLGQGPEFLIYFQGTGAADDSGLPNDRFFAVRPEGSVSTLKIQRTERGDSAVYLCASSLIASFSETQYFGPGTRLLVL.

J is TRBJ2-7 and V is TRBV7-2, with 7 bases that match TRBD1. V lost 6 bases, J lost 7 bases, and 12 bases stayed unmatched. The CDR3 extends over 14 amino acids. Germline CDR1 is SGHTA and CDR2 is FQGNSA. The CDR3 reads CASRRDSSLGEQYF. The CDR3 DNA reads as TGTGCCAGCAGGAGGGACAGTTCCCTGGGTGAGCAGTACTTC.

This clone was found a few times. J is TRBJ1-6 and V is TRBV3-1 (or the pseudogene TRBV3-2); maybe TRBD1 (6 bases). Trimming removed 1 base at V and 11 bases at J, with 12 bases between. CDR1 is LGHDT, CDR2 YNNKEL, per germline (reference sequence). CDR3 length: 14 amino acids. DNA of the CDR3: TGTGCCAGCAGCCAAGGGACAGCCATCCCACCCCTCCACTTT. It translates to CASSQGTAIPPLHF.

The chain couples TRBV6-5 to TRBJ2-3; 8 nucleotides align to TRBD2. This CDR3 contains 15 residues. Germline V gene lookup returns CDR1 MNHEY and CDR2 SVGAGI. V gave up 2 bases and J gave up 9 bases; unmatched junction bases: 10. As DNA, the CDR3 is TGTGCCAGCAGTTACGGCCCCGGGACTAGTGGCACGCAGTATTTT. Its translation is CASSYGPGTSGTQYF.

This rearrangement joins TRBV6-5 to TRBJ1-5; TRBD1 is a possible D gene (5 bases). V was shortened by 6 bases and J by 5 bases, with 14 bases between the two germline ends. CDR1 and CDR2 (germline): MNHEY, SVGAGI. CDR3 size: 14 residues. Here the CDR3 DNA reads TGTGCCAGCAGGCTACGACAGACCCATCAGCCCCAGCATTTT. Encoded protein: CASRLRQTHQPQHF.

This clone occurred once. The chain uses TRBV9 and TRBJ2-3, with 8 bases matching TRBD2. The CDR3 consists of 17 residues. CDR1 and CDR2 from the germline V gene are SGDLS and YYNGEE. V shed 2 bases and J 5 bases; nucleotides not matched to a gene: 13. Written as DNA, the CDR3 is TGTGCCAGCAGCGTTGGACAGCTAGCGGGTAGAGGAGATACGCAGTATTTT. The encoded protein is CASSVGQLAGRGDTQYF.

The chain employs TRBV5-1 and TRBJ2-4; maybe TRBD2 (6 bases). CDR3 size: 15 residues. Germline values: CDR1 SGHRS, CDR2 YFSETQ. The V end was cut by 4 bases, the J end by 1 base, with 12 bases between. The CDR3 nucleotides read TGCGCCAGCAGCCCCGGAGGAGGGGCCAAAAACATTCAGTACTTC. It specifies CASSPGGGAKNIQYF.

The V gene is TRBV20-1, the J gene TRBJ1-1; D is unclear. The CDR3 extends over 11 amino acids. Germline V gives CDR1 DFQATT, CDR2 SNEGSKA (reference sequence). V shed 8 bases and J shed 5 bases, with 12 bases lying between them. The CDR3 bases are TGCAGTTCCGGACTGGGGACTGAAGCTTTCTTT. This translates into CSSGLGTEAFF.

In DNA form, the CDR3 reads TGCGCCAGCAGCCCCGACAGGGCAGGGTCAGATACGCAGTATTTT. Protein sequence: CASSPDRAGSDTQYF. This chain uses TRBV5-1 with TRBJ2-3; 7 bases match TRBD1. Losses at the gene ends were 4 bases for V and 4 bases for J; bases not matched to a gene: 9. Germline V lookup: CDR1 SGHRS, CDR2 YFSETQ. The CDR3 is made up of 15 amino acids.

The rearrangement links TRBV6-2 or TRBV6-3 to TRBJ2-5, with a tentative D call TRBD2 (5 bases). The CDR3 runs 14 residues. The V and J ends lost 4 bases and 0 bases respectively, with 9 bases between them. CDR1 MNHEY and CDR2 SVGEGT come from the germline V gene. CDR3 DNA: TGTGCCAGCAGTTCACGAGGGTACCAAGAGACCCAGTACTTC. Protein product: CASSSRGYQETQYF.

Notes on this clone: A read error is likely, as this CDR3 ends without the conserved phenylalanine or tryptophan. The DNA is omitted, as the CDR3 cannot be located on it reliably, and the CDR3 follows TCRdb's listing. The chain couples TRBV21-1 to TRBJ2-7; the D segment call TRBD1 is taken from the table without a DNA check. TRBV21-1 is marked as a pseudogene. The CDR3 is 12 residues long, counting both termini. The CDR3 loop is CASSKEATGPPG.

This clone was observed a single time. The CDR3 DNA reads TGTGCCAGCACCATGGGGGACACAAAGACCCAAGAGACCCAGTACTTC. It codes for CASTMGDTKTQETQYF. The chain links TRBV9 to TRBJ2-5; D perhaps matches TRBD1 (6 bases). V was cut by 6 bases and J by 1 base, with 19 bases left in between. Germline CDR1 reads SGDLS; CDR2 reads YYNGEE. The length of the CDR3 is 16 residues.

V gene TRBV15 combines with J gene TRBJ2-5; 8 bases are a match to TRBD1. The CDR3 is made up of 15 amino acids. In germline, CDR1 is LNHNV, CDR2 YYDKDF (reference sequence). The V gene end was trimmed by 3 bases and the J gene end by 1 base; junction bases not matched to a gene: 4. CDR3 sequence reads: CATSRRGTGQETQYF. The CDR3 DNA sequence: TGTGCCACCAGCAGGCGCGGGACAGGCCAAGAGACCCAGTACTTC. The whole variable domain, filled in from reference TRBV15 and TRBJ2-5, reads DAMVIQNPRYQVTQFGKPVTLSCSQTLNHNVMYWYQQKSSQAPKLLFHYYDKDFNNEADTPDNFQSRRPNTSFCFLDIRSPGLGDTAMYLCATSRRGTGQETQYFGPGTRLLVL.

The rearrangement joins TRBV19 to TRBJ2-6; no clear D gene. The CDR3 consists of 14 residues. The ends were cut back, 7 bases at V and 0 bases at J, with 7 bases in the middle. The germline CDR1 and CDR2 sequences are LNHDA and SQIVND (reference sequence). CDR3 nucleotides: TGTGCCAGTATCGGTAGCTCTGGGGCCAACGTCCTGACTTTC. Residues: CASIGSSGANVLTF.